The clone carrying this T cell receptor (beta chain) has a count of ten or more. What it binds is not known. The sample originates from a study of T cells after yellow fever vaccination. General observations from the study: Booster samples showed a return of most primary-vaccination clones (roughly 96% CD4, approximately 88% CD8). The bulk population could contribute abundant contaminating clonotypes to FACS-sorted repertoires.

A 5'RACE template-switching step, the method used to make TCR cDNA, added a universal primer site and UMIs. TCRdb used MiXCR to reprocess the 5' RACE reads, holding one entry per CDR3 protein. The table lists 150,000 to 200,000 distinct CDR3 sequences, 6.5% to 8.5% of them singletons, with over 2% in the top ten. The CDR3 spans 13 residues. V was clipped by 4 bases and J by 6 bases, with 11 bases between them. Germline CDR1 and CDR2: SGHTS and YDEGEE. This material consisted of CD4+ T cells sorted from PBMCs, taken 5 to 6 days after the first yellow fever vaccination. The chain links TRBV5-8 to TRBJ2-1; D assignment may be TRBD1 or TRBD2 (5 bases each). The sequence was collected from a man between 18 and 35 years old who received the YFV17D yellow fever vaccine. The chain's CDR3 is CASSPRGLNEQFF. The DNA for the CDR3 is TGTGCCAGCAGCCCGAGGGGCCTCAATGAGCAGTTCTTC.